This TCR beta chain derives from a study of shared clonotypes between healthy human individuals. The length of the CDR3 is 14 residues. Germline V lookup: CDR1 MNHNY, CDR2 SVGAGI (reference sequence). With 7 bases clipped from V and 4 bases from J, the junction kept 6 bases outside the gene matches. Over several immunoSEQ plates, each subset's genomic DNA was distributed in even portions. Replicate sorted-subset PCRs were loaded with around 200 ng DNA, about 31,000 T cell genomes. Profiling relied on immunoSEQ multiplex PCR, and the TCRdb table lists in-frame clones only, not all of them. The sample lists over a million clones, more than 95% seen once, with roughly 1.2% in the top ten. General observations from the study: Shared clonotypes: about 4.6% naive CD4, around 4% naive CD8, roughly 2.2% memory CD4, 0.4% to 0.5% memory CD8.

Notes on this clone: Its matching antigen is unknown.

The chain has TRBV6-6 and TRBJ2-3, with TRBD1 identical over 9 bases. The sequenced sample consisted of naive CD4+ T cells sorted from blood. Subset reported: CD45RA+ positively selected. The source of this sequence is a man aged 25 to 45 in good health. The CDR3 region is CASKTGGGADTQYF. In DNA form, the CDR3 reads TGTGCCAGCAAAACAGGGGGCGGCGCAGATACGCAGTATTTT.